This T cell receptor (beta chain) was obtained from a study of identical twins. Study results and limitations: For cord blood, abundant beta clonotypes had fewer insertions, unlike memory repertoires, which showed none.

For this clonotype: What it recognizes is unknown.

After template switching added a universal primer site, the resulting cDNA carried unique molecular identifiers. TCRdb independently ran MiXCR on the 5' RACE reads; one entry per CDR3 protein. This table holds approximately 240,000 distinct CDR3 sequences, around an eighth found once. The V end was cut by 11 bases, the J end by 0 bases, with 13 bases between. The CDR3 spans 13 residues. The germline V gene encodes CDR1 MRHNA and CDR2 SNTAGT. Sequencing was done on a sample of memory (CD45RO+) T cells sorted from blood. The TCR originated in a woman younger than 35 in good health. The V call is TRBV6-4, the J call TRBJ1-1; TRBD1 is a possible D gene (5 bases). CDR3 region: CAPGAFMNTEAFF. The CDR3 DNA sequence: TGTGCCCCCGGGGCCTTCATGAACACTGAAGCTTTCTTT.